This TCR beta chain was retrieved from a study of graft-versus-host responses after intestinal transplantation. Overall study context: Each of the recipients got a multivisceral, liver-intestinal, or isolated intestinal transplant.

Study-level points and caveats: The recipient marrow held GvH clones, and some of them showed up first in ileum or blood. Levels of circulating GvH clones at their peak were associated with early post-transplant HvG declines.

Co-plating was performed using about 200,000 CFSE-labeled responder cells and about 200,000 irradiated, violet-dye-labeled stimulator cells. The CDR3 covers 13 residues. V was cut by 7 bases and J by 3 bases, with 10 bases left in between. The germline gives CDR1 SGDLS, CDR2 YYNGEE. Produced via immunoSEQ multiplex PCR; TCRdb's table is partial and in-frame only. The table records over 8,500 clones, 29% of them present only once. This clone turned up a few times. Sequences were derived from alloreactive CD8+ T cells from a mixed lymphocyte reaction culture, sampled before intestinal transplant. Sample subset: CFSE-low proliferating T cells sorted from approximately 6-day pre-transplant mixed lymphocyte reaction (GvH or HvG direction). The TCR sequence derives from a human patient who received an intestinal transplant. The chain joins TRBV9 to TRBJ2-2; D call uncertain. DNA of the CDR3: TGTGCCAGCGGGCATCCGGACACCGGGGAGCTGTTTTTT. Translated, it gives CASGHPDTGELFF.